The rows below give T cell receptor beta chains drawn from one sample of a study of blood T cells in healthy people across ages. TCRdb reanalysed the 5' RACE reads using MiXCR and keeps one entry per CDR3 protein. This table holds approximately 800,000 distinct CDR3 sequences, approximately 35% found once. Sequenced: blood. Source of these receptors: a man between 18 and 35 years old in good health. CDR3s include the opening cysteine and the closing phenylalanine or tryptophan.

j_gene	v_gene	CDR3aa
TRBJ2-1	TRBV7-9	CASSLSVTGSTREQFF
TRBJ2-3	TRBV7-9	CASSPVVRDRSPADTQYF
TRBJ1-1	TRBV7-3	CASSRAGQNTEAFF
TRBJ2-3	TRBV7-2	CASSLAWGASDTQYF
TRBJ1-1	TRBV7-2	CASSTTGTGGLSEAFF
-	TRBV27	CASSLSAGSGEQYF
TRBJ2-5	TRBV7-3	CASSIGPAAVEETQYF
TRBJ2-7	TRBV11-2	CASSVAGTTLYEQYF
TRBJ2-7	TRBV21-1	CASSGQGSTYEQYF
TRBJ1-2	TRBV7-2	CASSLKRGRGANYGYTF
TRBJ1-6	TRBV10-3	CAPRAADSPLHF
TRBJ1-2	TRBV2	CASSLYGYTF
TRBJ2-1	TRBV6-2/TRBV6-3	CASTTGGNEQFF
TRBJ2-1	TRBV2	CASRMTGPNEQFF
TRBJ1-4	TRBV5-1	CASSLRGTGDEKLFF
TRBJ2-1	TRBV10-1	CASSESGVRNEQFF
TRBJ2-7	TRBV7-2	CASSFAGQGSYEQYF
TRBJ2-5	TRBV6-2/TRBV6-3	CASSAEGETQYF
TRBJ2-3	TRBV20-1	CSANIKFDRFTDTQYF
TRBJ2-5	TRBV10-3	CAISGTAAVQETQYF
TRBJ2-1	TRBV18	CASSPERGAFNEQFF
TRBJ1-2	TRBV7-2	CASSKGGSSNYGYTF
TRBJ1-1	TRBV7-6	CASSLVGGQGEAFF
TRBJ2-3	TRBV29-1	CSVERVGAIVDTQYF
TRBJ2-5	TRBV20-1	CSAIIRDRVPETQYF
TRBJ2-3	TRBV27	CASILSTADTQYF
TRBJ2-3	TRBV20-1	CSAPGGWDTQYF
TRBJ1-1	TRBV12-3/TRBV12-4	CASSPGLIALNTEAFF
TRBJ1-2	TRBV12-3/TRBV12-4	CASSFAGSYTF